This T cell receptor beta chain was obtained from a study of blood T cells in healthy people across ages. Study findings and constraints: Naive T cell percentage by flow cytometry tracked strongly with beta diversity. A greater number of naive CD4+ cells and higher diversity distinguished long-lived donors from aged donors. Estimated diversity that came from one million T cells was considered an underestimate.

From germline, CDR1 is DFQATT and CDR2 SNEGSKA (reference sequence). There are 11 residues in the CDR3. Trimming pared 4 bases from V and 5 bases from J, leaving 8 bases between. Combining a sample-barcoded 5' primer with a J-beta primer mix, a second PCR ran for about 7 to 11 cycles. One entry per CDR3 protein, called by TCRdb with MiXCR from the 5' RACE reads. The sample yields about 380,000 distinct CDR3 sequences, roughly half seen once. In regard to this clonotype: No antigen is known for it.

The TCR comes from a man between 60 and 75 years old in good health. The chain links TRBV20-1 to TRBJ2-5, with no clear D. The material sequenced was blood. The CDR3 reads CSATAGETQYF. Written as DNA, the CDR3 is TGCAGTGCTACGGCCGGGGAGACCCAGTACTTC.